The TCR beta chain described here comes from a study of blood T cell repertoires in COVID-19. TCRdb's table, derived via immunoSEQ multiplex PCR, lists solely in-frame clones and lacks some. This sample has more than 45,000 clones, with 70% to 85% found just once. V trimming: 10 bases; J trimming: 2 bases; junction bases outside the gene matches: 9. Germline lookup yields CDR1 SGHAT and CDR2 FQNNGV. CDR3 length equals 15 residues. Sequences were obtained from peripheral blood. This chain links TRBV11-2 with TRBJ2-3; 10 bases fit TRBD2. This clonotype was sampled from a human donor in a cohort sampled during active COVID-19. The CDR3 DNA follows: TGTGCCACCAAAAAGCGGGGGGGCCCCACAGATACGCAGTATTTT. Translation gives CATKKRGGPTDTQYF.